This T cell receptor (beta chain) was recorded in a study of OX40 agonist ivuxolimab in advanced cancers. Background for the entire study: Ivuxolimab, which targeted the costimulatory receptor OX40 (CD134), was an agonistic, fully human IgG2 monoclonal antibody. Intravenous ivuxolimab was administered to patients every 2 weeks at six dose levels: 0.01, 0.1, 0.3, 1.5, 3 and 10 mg/kg. Of the roughly 54 dose-escalation patients, hepatocellular carcinoma was present in 19, melanoma in some 15, renal cell carcinoma in 9 and head and neck cancer in 9. A male proportion of approximately 83% and a mean age of roughly 55 years, ranging from about 20 to 80, were recorded for the dose-escalation cohort. Prior anti-PD-1, anti-PD-L1 or anti-CTLA-4 therapy was permitted, and approximately 42% of dose-escalation patients had received checkpoint inhibitors. Partial responses were achieved by three dose-escalation patients, of whom one had hepatocellular carcinoma and two had cutaneous melanoma. The point of sequencing TCRbeta in the periphery was to test whether ivuxolimab changed TCR sequence diversity and drove clonal T-cell expansion. The monotherapy dose-escalation portion (N = 52 patients) of the phase I ivuxolimab trial is reported in the paper.

The trial excluded patients who had a history of autoimmune disease or who were on systemic immunosuppression. Peripheral blood for TCR sequencing was collected from all dose cohorts at baseline, on cycle 4 day 1, and on cycle 7 day 1. Samples came from an open-label, multicenter, first-in-human phase I dose-escalation trial of ivuxolimab. The trial enrolled adults with locally advanced or metastatic head and neck squamous cell, hepatocellular, melanoma or renal cell carcinoma. Before TCR sequencing, CD4+ T cells and CD8+ T cells were sorted from peripheral blood as separate populations. Genomic DNA was isolated from the sorted cells so that the TCRbeta CDR3 region could be sequenced. TCRbeta CDR3 regions were sequenced using the immunoSEQ Assay. TCRdb re-hosts the immuneACCESS table, in-frame sequences only. Its copies lack some clones; in the studies checked, an unresolved V gene accounts for under half of them, and the cause for the rest is not known. Counted in this sample were tens of thousands of clones; about 90% of them appeared once. The ten biggest clones cover around 0.39% of the sample.

Trimming removed 4 bases from V and 4 bases from J; the gene matches leave 2 bases unexplained. The CDR3 spans 12 residues, from the cysteine through the phenylalanine. The DNA shown is the 36-base CDR3, in frame from base 1. As encoded in the germline V gene (reference sequence), CDR1 is SGHNT while CDR2 is YYREEE. Broader findings and caveats from the paper: At doses of 0.1 to 3.0 mg/kg, clonal expansion of both CD4+ and CD8+ blood T cells was observed from baseline to week 6. Which antigens the clonally expanded peripheral T cells were specific for was not determined. Low levels of normalized T-cell clonal expansion were also seen in some nonresponding patients. Partial responders in the 0.1-3.0 mg/kg groups had among the lowest normalized peripheral clonal expansion, especially among CD8+ T cells. On average, CD8+ T cells showed more expanded clones than CD4+ T cells after ivuxolimab.

For this clone: Its target antigen remains unknown. Base qualities are not at hand, and no much larger clone is one base apart.

In this chain, TRBV5-4 is recombined with TRBJ2-7; TRBD1 fits 7 bases in the junction. Sequences were derived from CD4+ or CD8+ T cells sorted from blood, sampled in a trial of the OX40 agonist ivuxolimab. The receptor was isolated from an adult with an advanced solid tumor such as melanoma, head and neck, liver or kidney cancer. The CDR3 protein is CASSRDRYEQYF. The nucleotides read TGTGCCAGCAGCAGGGACAGATACGAGCAGTACTTC.